The T cell receptor (beta chain) under discussion was sequenced for a study of human T cells and chemical hapten exposure. The V gene lost 5 bases and the J gene lost 0 bases, with 14 bases spanning the gap. The CDR3 spans 17 residues. Germline CDR1 is SGHVS and CDR2 is FQNEAQ. TCRdb called the RACE reads again in MiXCR, with one record for every CDR3 protein. The sample carries a few hundred thousand distinct CDR3 sequences, about 6.9% recorded once. Time point denoted: patch test 2, 6 weeks after DPC sensitization. Regarding treatment: therapeutic diphenylcyclopropenone sensitization with weekly scalp DPC.

Sequencing used whole blood, obtained in connection with sensitization to the hapten diphenylcyclopropenone (DPC). This clonotype was sampled from a woman in her late teens or twenties with alopecia areata. Some clones in this sample may be carry-over from other donors' samples. The chain joins TRBV7-8 to TRBJ2-6; D is uncertain. CDR3: CASSPVEPGSGANVLTF. CDR3 DNA: TGTGCCAGCAGCCCTGTTGAGCCGGGCTCTGGGGCCAACGTCCTGACTTTC.